These T cell receptor beta chains were read from a single sample in a study of blood T cell repertoires in COVID-19. Measured with immunoSEQ multiplex PCR; TCRdb has only the in-frame clones, and not every one. The data contain more than 100,000 clones, almost 90% of them singletons. The sequencing input was peripheral blood. Every receptor here comes from a woman between 45 and 65 years old with active or convalescent COVID-19. Both conserved end residues are part of each CDR3. Each record gives: J gene, clone size, D gene, V gene, CDR3 DNA, CDR3 protein. D genes are given only for firm matches. Some rows have no size entry. The others give once, few or many, or a class for an expanded clone.

J: TRBJ2-3
size: .
D: TRBD1
V: TRBV9
DNA: TGTGCCAGCAACCGGCAGGGGGCCCCAGATACGCAGTATTTT
CDR3: CASNRQGAPDTQYF

J: TRBJ2-1
size: .
D: TRBD2
V: TRBV13
DNA: TGTGCCAGCAGCACACGCGGACTAGCGGGAGCAAGTGAGCAGTTCTTC
CDR3: CASSTRGLAGASEQFF

J: TRBJ2-7
size: once
D: TRBD2
V: TRBV18
DNA: TGTGCCAGCTCACCGACTAGCGGCGGGAGTGGTTACGAGCAGTACTTC
CDR3: CASSPTSGGSGYEQYF

J: TRBJ2-7
size: .
D: .
V: TRBV20-1
DNA: TGCAGTGCTAGTCTACCCGACTCCTACGAGCAGTACTTC
CDR3: CSASLPDSYEQYF

J: TRBJ1-5
size: .
D: TRBD1
V: TRBV7-6
DNA: TGTGCCAGCAGCTTGGGGACAGGGGGCCGCCAGCATTTT
CDR3: CASSLGTGGRQHF

J: TRBJ2-7
size: .
D: TRBD2
V: TRBV19
DNA: TGTGCCAGTAGTCCTCGACTAGCGGGAGGGTTTGACGAGCAGTACTTC
CDR3: CASSPRLAGGFDEQYF

J: TRBJ1-4
size: .
D: .
V: TRBV10-3
DNA: TGTGCCATCAGTGACCTTGACACCAGAAATGAAAAACTGTTTTTT
CDR3: CAISDLDTRNEKLFF

J: TRBJ2-7
size: .
D: .
V: TRBV12-5
DNA: TGTGCTAGTGGCCGCGGGGGCCACTACGAGCAGTACTTC
CDR3: CASGRGGHYEQYF

J: TRBJ1-4
size: .
D: TRBD1
V: TRBV4-3
DNA: TGCGCCAGCAGCGAGGGGACAGGGTCGACTGAAAAACTGTTTTTT
CDR3: CASSEGTGSTEKLFF

J: TRBJ2-7
size: .
D: TRBD1
V: TRBV28
DNA: TGTGCCAGCAGCGCCCCCGGGACAGGTACCTACGAGCAGTACTTC
CDR3: CASSAPGTGTYEQYF

J: TRBJ2-3
size: .
D: TRBD2
V: TRBV3-1/TRBV3-2
DNA: TGTGCCAGCAGCCCCACGGGGGGAGATACGCAGTATTTT
CDR3: CASSPTGGDTQYF

J: TRBJ2-7
size: once
D: TRBD1
V: TRBV7-2
DNA: TGTGCCAGCAGCCCCGGGACAGGTGGTTCAAACGAGCAGTACTTC
CDR3: CASSPGTGGSNEQYF

J: TRBJ2-4
size: .
D: TRBD2
V: TRBV6-5
DNA: TGTGCCAGCAGTTACCAGGGACTAGCTCCGTACATTCAGTACTTC
CDR3: CASSYQGLAPYIQYF

J: TRBJ2-3
size: .
D: TRBD2
V: TRBV7-3
DNA: TGTGCCAGCAGCTTAGTAGCGGGAGGGGGAGATACGCAGTATTTT
CDR3: CASSLVAGGGDTQYF

J: TRBJ2-1
size: .
D: TRBD1
V: TRBV6-5
DNA: TGTGCCAGCGCGTTCTCCGACAGGGCGCACAATGAGCAGTTCTTC
CDR3: CASAFSDRAHNEQFF

J: TRBJ1-6
size: .
D: .
V: TRBV3-1/TRBV3-2
DNA: TGTGCCAGCAGCCAAGCTGTTCGTTCACCCCTCCACTTT
CDR3: CASSQAVRSPLHF

J: TRBJ1-1
size: .
D: .
V: TRBV7-2
DNA: TGTGCCAGCAGGCAGAGGGTGAACACTGAAGCTTTCTTT
CDR3: CASRQRVNTEAFF

J: TRBJ2-7
size: .
D: .
V: TRBV5-5
DNA: TGTGCCAGCAGCTCATTGCAGGGTCGAGGTTACGAGCAGTACTTC
CDR3: CASSSLQGRGYEQYF

J: TRBJ2-7
size: few
D: TRBD1
V: TRBV5-1
DNA: TGCGCCAGCAGCTTGACAATTTCCGGGACAGGGGTGGGGGAGCAGTACTTC
CDR3: CASSLTISGTGVGEQYF

J: TRBJ2-7
size: few
D: .
V: TRBV5-6
DNA: TGTGCCAGCAGCCCCGGGGGAGGCGCCTACGAGCAGTACTTC
CDR3: CASSPGGGAYEQYF

J: TRBJ2-5
size: .
D: .
V: TRBV19
DNA: TGTGCCAGTAGTCCCGGGTTTGCCCAAGAGACCCAGTACTTC
CDR3: CASSPGFAQETQYF

J: TRBJ2-5
size: .
D: TRBD2
V: TRBV7-2
DNA: TGTGCCAGCAGCTTAGTGGCGGGAGGGCGTGGTGAGACCCAGTACTTC
CDR3: CASSLVAGGRGETQYF

J: TRBJ2-1
size: .
D: .
V: TRBV25-1
DNA: TGTGCCAGCAGTGAATACGGGAGACAGAGCAATGAGCAGTTCTTC
CDR3: CASSEYGRQSNEQFF

J: TRBJ1-1
size: .
D: .
V: TRBV19
DNA: TGTGCCAGTAGACGCCGGGACACAAAAAGGGAGACTGAAGCTTTCTTT
CDR3: CASRRRDTKRETEAFF

J: TRBJ2-7
size: .
D: .
V: TRBV30
DNA: TGTGCCTGGAGACCGACAGGACCCTCCTACGAGCAGTACTTC
CDR3: CAWRPTGPSYEQYF

J: TRBJ2-2
size: .
D: TRBD1
V: TRBV19
DNA: TGTGCCAGTAGTATCTGGACAGGGGGGACCGGGGAGCTGTTTTTT
CDR3: CASSIWTGGTGELFF

J: TRBJ2-2
size: .
D: TRBD1
V: TRBV7-2
DNA: TGTGTCAGCAACCACCGGGACAGGGGGCCGGGCACCGGGGAGCTGTTTTTT
CDR3: CVSNHRDRGPGTGELFF

J: TRBJ1-1
size: .
D: .
V: TRBV27
DNA: TGTGCCAGCAGTTTTCGGGGGGCAGACACTGAAGCTTTCTTT
CDR3: CASSFRGADTEAFF

J: TRBJ1-4
size: .
D: .
V: TRBV28
DNA: TGTGCCAGCAGTTCATCAACTAATGAAAAACTGTTTTTT
CDR3: CASSSSTNEKLFF

J: TRBJ2-3
size: .
D: TRBD2
V: TRBV4-1
DNA: TGCGCCAGCAGCCAAGTTCAAGAGTCGGGGGGAGATACGCAGTATTTT
CDR3: CASSQVQESGGDTQYF

J: TRBJ2-1
size: .
D: TRBD2
V: TRBV5-1
DNA: TGCGCCAGCAGCTGGGGATTAGCGGGTACCAATGAGCAGTTCTTC
CDR3: CASSWGLAGTNEQFF

J: TRBJ1-3
size: few
D: .
V: TRBV7-9
DNA: TGTGCCAGTCGGGCGGGGGCTGGAAACACCATATATTTT
CDR3: CASRAGAGNTIYF

J: TRBJ1-5
size: .
D: .
V: TRBV28
DNA: TGTGCCAGCAGTCCTAGATCCGAGGCTCAGCCCCAGCATTTT
CDR3: CASSPRSEAQPQHF

J: TRBJ2-2
size: .
D: TRBD2
V: TRBV5-1
DNA: TGCGCCAGCAGCTCCGTTGCGGGAGGTTTCGGGGAGCTGTTTTTT
CDR3: CASSSVAGGFGELFF

J: TRBJ2-7
size: .
D: TRBD2
V: TRBV28
DNA: TGTGCCAGCAGTTTATGGGCTAGCGGGAGAGGCGAGCAGTACTTC
CDR3: CASSLWASGRGEQYF

J: TRBJ2-5
size: .
D: .
V: TRBV21-1
DNA: TGTGCCAGCAGCAAGAGGGTTAGCGGGAGGCAAGAGACCCAGTACTTC
CDR3: CASSKRVSGRQETQYF

J: TRBJ2-7
size: .
D: .
V: TRBV3-1/TRBV3-2
DNA: TGTGCCAGCAGCCCCGGGAGCTTCTACGAGCAGTACTTC
CDR3: CASSPGSFYEQYF

J: TRBJ1-2
size: .
D: .
V: TRBV6-5
DNA: TGTGCCAGCAGTTCGACGGGACTGCGGGGCTACACCTTC
CDR3: CASSSTGLRGYTF

J: TRBJ2-7
size: once
D: .
V: TRBV28
DNA: TGTGCCAGCAGTTTTCCACAGGGTAGTTCCTACGAGCAGTACTTC
CDR3: CASSFPQGSSYEQYF

J: TRBJ2-2
size: .
D: .
V: TRBV6-5
DNA: TGTGCCAGCAGGGCGGGGTACACCGGGGAGCTGTTTTTT
CDR3: CASRAGYTGELFF

J: TRBJ2-2
size: .
D: TRBD1
V: TRBV29-1
DNA: TGCAGCGTTAAATCCGGACAGGGGAACACCGGGGAGCTGTTTTTT
CDR3: CSVKSGQGNTGELFF

J: TRBJ1-3
size: .
D: .
V: TRBV6-5
DNA: TGTGCCAGCACCAGGGTAGCTGGAAACACCATATATTTT
CDR3: CASTRVAGNTIYF

J: TRBJ2-1
size: .
D: .
V: TRBV9
DNA: TGTGCCAGCAGCGAGGGGCGAAGTGAGCAGTTCTTC
CDR3: CASSEGRSEQFF

J: TRBJ2-5
size: .
D: TRBD2
V: TRBV30
DNA: TGTGCCTGGAGATCCATAACTAGCGGGGAAGAGACCCAGTACTTC
CDR3: CAWRSITSGEETQYF

J: TRBJ1-6
size: .
D: .
V: TRBV28
DNA: TGTGCCAGCGGAGTACAGGCAGCGCATTCACCCCTCCACTTT
CDR3: CASGVQAAHSPLHF

J: TRBJ1-1
size: .
D: .
V: TRBV13
DNA: TGTGCCAGCAGCACACGTGGTTTTTCCGAAGCTTTCTTT
CDR3: CASSTRGFSEAFF

J: TRBJ1-3
size: .
D: TRBD1
V: TRBV6-4
DNA: TGTGCCAGCAGTGAGTCCCGGGACAGGGAGAACACCATATATTTT
CDR3: CASSESRDRENTIYF

J: TRBJ2-2
size: .
D: .
V: TRBV5-1
DNA: TGCGCCAGCGGTGTACTAGCCCCCGGGGAGCTGTTTTTT
CDR3: CASGVLAPGELFF

J: TRBJ2-7
size: .
D: TRBD1
V: TRBV7-2
DNA: TGTGCCAGCAGCTTAGCGGGACAGGGGATTGAGCAGTACTTC
CDR3: CASSLAGQGIEQYF

J: TRBJ2-7
size: .
D: TRBD1
V: TRBV25-1
DNA: TGTGCCAGCAGTCCCCACAGGGGTATCGCCTACGAGCAGTACTTC
CDR3: CASSPHRGIAYEQYF

J: TRBJ2-7
size: .
D: TRBD1
V: TRBV15
DNA: TGTGCCACCAGCCGATCGGGACAGGGCTACGAGCAGTACTTC
CDR3: CATSRSGQGYEQYF

J: TRBJ2-3
size: once
D: .
V: TRBV9
DNA: TGTGCCAGCAGCGTACAGGCCCAAAGTACAGATACGCAGTATTTT
CDR3: CASSVQAQSTDTQYF

J: TRBJ2-5
size: .
D: .
V: TRBV5-6
DNA: TGTGCCAGCAGCTTGGCCGGGACTCCGGGGTGGGAGACCCAGTACTTC
CDR3: CASSLAGTPGWETQYF

J: TRBJ1-3
size: .
D: .
V: TRBV19
DNA: TGTGCCAGTAGTCCTCCGTCGGCTGGAAACACCATATATTTT
CDR3: CASSPPSAGNTIYF

J: TRBJ1-4
size: .
D: .
V: TRBV2
DNA: TGTGCCAGCACTTTGAGATCTAATGAAAAACTGTTTTTT
CDR3: CASTLRSNEKLFF